This T cell receptor beta chain was sequenced during a study of T cells in tuberculosis. Whole-study context: This South African cohort compared adolescents with or without latent tuberculosis against adults with active tuberculosis.

Method: immunoSEQ multiplex PCR; TCRdb's copy keeps in-frame clones and lacks some. The sample lists some 41,000 clones, around 94% seen once, with roughly 2% in the top ten. The V gene lost 0 bases and the J gene lost 3 bases, with 6 bases spanning the gap. The germline V gene has CDR1 SEHNR and CDR2 FQNEAQ (reference sequence). This CDR3 comprises 13 residues. About this clone itself: Its specificity is unknown.

Findings and caveats of the study: Shorter CDR3-alpha in active tuberculosis partly drove smaller distances. A GMM-specific repertoire classifier reached about 85% accuracy, AUROC roughly 0.87. Cases with active tuberculosis were adults, while controls were adolescents.

The sequenced sample was PBMCs. V and J are TRBV7-9 and TRBJ2-7; D might be TRBD1 (5 bases). The receptor was isolated from a donor aged 5 to 30 with latent tuberculosis or without tuberculosis infection. Some clones in this sample may be carry-over from other donors' samples. The CDR3 is CASSLAGVYEQYF. In DNA, the CDR3 is TGTGCCAGCAGCTTAGCAGGGGTCTACGAGCAGTACTTC.